The sequence of this T cell receptor beta chain was determined in a study of OX40 agonist ivuxolimab in advanced cancers. Study-wide results and limits: Clonal expansion among partial responders at 0.1-3.0 mg/kg ranked near the lowest. The antigen specificity of the peripheral T cells (those that were expanded) was not determined. On average, CD8+ T cells had more expanded clones than CD4+. Both blood CD4+ and CD8+ T cells showed clonal growth by week 6 at 0.1 to 3.0 mg/kg.

Concerning this clone: Its target is unknown.

Assay used: immunoSEQ multiplex PCR; TCRdb lists only in-frame clones, some missing. The data show 60,000 to 70,000 clones, less than 90% seen once. V was cut by 0 bases and J by 6 bases, with 11 bases left in between. Germline V gene lookup returns CDR1 WNHNN and CDR2 SYGVQD (reference sequence). This CDR3 region has 14 residues. The sequence derives from an adult with an advanced solid tumor such as melanoma, head and neck, liver or kidney cancer. The chain is built from TRBV10-1 and TRBJ1-1; TRBD1 is a possible D gene (5 bases). The material was CD4+ or CD8+ T cells sorted from blood, obtained in a trial of the OX40 agonist ivuxolimab. CDR3 sequence reads: CASSESPGKAEAFF. CDR3 DNA sequence: TGCGCCAGCAGTGAGTCTCCAGGGAAGGCTGAAGCTTTCTTT.